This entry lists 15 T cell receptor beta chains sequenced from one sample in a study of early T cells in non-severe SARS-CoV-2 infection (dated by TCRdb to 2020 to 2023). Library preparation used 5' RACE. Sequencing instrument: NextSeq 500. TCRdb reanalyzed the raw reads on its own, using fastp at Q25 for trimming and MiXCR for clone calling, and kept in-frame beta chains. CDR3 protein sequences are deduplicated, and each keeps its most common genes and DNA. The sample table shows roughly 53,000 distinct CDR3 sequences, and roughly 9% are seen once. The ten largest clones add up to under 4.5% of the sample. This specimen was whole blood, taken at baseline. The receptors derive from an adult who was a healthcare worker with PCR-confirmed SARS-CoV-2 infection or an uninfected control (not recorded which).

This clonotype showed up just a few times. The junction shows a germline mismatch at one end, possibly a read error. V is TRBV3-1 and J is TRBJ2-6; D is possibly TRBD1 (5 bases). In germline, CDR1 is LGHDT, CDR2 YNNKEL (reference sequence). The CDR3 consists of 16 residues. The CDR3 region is CASSQGRKSGANVPTF. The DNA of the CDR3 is TGTGCCAGCAGCCAAGGGCGGAAATCTGGGGCCAACGTCCCGACTTTC.

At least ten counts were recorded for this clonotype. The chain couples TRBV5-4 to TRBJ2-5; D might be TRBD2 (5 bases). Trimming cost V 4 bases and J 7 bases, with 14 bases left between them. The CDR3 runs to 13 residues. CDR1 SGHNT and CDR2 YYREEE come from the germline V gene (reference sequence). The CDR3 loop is CASSPDQAGTQYF. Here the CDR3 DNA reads TGTGCCAGCAGCCCGGACCAGGCGGGGACCCAGTACTTC.

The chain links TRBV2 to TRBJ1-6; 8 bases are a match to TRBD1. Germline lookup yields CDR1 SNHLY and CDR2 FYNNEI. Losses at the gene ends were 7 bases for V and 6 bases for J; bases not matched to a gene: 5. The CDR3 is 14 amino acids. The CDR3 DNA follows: TGTGCCAGCACTGGGGACAGGATTAATTCACCCCTCCACTTT. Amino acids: CASTGDRINSPLHF.

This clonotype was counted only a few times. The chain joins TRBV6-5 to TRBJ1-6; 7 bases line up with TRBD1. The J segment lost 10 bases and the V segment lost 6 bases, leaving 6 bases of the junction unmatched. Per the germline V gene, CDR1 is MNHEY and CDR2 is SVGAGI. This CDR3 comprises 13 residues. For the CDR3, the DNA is TGTGCCAGCAGGACCGACAGGGAATCACCCCTCCACTTT. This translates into CASRTDRESPLHF.

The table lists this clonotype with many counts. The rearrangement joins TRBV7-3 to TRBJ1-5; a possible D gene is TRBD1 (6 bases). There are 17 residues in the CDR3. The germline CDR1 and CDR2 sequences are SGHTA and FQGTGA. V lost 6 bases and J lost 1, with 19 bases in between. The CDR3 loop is CASRPSYRAVSNQPQHF. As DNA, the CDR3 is TGTGCCAGCAGACCATCCTACAGGGCAGTCAGCAATCAGCCCCAGCATTTT.

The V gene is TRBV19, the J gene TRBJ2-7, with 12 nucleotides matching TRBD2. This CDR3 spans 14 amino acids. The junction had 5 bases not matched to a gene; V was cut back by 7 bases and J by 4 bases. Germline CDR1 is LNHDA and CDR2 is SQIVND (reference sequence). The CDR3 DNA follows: TGTGCCAGTACAAAGACTAGCGGGAGATACGAGCAGTACTTC. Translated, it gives CASTKTSGRYEQYF.

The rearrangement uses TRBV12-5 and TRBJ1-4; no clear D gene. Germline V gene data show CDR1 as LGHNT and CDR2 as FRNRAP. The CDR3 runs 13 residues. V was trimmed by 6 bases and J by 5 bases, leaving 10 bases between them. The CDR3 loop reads CASGHEQNEKLFF. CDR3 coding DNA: TGTGCTAGTGGCCACGAGCAGAATGAAAAACTGTTTTTT.

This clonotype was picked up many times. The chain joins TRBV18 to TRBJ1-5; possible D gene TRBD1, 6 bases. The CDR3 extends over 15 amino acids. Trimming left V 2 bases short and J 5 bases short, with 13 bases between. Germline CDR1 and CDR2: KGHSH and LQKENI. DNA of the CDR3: TGTGCCAGCTCACCAACAGGGTCCGCCGATCAGCCCCAGCATTTT. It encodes CASSPTGSADQPQHF.

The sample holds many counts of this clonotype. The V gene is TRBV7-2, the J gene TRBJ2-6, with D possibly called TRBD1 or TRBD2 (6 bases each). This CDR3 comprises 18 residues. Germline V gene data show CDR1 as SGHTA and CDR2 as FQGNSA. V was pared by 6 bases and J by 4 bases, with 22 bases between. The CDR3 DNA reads TGTGCCAGCAGGGGGGCGGGGTCCCCCTATTACGGGGCCAACGTCCTGACTTTC. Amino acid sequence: CASRGAGSPYYGANVLTF.

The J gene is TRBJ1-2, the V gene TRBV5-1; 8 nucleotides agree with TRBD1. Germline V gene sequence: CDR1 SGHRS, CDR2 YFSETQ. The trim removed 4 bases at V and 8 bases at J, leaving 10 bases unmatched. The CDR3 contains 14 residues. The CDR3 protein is CASSNLDRVAGYTF. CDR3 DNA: TGCGCCAGCAGCAATCTGGACAGGGTAGCAGGCTACACCTTC.

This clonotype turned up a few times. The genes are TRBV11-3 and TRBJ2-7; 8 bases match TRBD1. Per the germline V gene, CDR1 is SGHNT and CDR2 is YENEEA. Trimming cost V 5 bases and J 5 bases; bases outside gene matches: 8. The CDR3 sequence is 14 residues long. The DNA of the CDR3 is TGTGCCAGCAGCACGCGGACAGGGCTAGACGAGCAGTACTTC. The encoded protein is CASSTRTGLDEQYF.

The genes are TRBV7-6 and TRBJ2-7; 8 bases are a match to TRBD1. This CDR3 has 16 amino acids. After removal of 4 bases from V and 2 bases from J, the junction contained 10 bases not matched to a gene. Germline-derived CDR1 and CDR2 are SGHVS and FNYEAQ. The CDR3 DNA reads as TGTGCCAGCAGCTCACGGCACGGGACAGGTCCCTACGAGCAGTACTTC. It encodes CASSSRHGTGPYEQYF.

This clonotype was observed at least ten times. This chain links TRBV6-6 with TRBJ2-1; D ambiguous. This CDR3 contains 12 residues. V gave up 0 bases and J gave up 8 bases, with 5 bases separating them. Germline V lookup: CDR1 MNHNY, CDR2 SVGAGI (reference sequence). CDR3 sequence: CASSYSEDEQFF. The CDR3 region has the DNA TGTGCCAGCAGTTACTCCGAAGATGAGCAGTTCTTC.

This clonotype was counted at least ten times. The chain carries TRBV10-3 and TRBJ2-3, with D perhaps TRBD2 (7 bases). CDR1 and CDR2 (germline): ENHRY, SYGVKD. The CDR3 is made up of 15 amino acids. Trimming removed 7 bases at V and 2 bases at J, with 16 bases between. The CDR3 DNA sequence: TGTGCCATCACCCTTGGGGGGGGCGCCACAGATACGCAGTATTTT. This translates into CAITLGGGATDTQYF.

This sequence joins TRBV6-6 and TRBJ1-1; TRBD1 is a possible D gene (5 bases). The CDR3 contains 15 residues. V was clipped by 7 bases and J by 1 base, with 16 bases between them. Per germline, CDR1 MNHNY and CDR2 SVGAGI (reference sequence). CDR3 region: CASIGRGRANTEAFF. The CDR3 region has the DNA TGTGCCAGCATTGGTCGGGGGAGGGCGAACACTGAAGCTTTCTTT.